Below are 21 T cell receptor beta chains sequenced from a single sample in a study of regulatory T cells in long-lasting Graves disease. Specified time point: persistent/refractory GD, antithyroid drugs over 5 years with positive TRAb. After RNA was extracted from PBMCs, the TCR library was made from it. To make TCR beta libraries, researchers used iRepertoire HTBI primers and Arm-PCR of CDR3 regions. One entry per CDR3 protein, called by TCRdb with MiXCR from the multiplex PCR reads. The top ten clones hold more than 20% of a sample with 300,000 to 500,000 distinct CDR3 sequences, less than 25% of them seen once. Specimen: peripheral blood mononuclear cells (PBMCs), collected when the disease was refractory, from a patient treated with antithyroid drugs. The receptors shown here come from a female donor with Graves disease.

This sequence joins TRBV19 and TRBJ1-1; the D gene is possibly TRBD1 (6 bases). V lost 3 bases and J 4 bases, leaving 15 bases between the germline ends. Per germline, CDR1 LNHDA and CDR2 SQIVND (reference sequence). The CDR3 consists of 15 residues. CDR3 amino acids: CASSIGGPGGTEAFF. The CDR3 DNA reads TGTGCCAGTAGTATTGGGGGCCCCGGTGGCACTGAAGCTTTCTTT.

V usage is TRBV6-2 or TRBV6-3 and J usage is TRBJ2-2, with 8 bases that match TRBD1. From germline, CDR1 is MNHEY and CDR2 SVGEGT. Trimming removed 6 bases from V and 1 base from J; junction bases left unmatched: 7. The CDR3 has 16 residues. CDR3 DNA sequence: TGTGCCAGCAGACGCGGACAGGGTAGGAACACCGGGGAGCTGTTTTTT. As protein: CASRRGQGRNTGELFF.

The CDR3 here is CASSLFGGYSNQPQHF. CDR3 nucleotides: TGCGCCAGCAGCCTATTCGGGGGGTATAGCAATCAGCCCCAGCATTTT. The rearrangement links TRBV10-2 to TRBJ1-5, with a tentative D call TRBD1 (5 bases). The CDR3 runs 16 residues. Germline CDR1 and CDR2: WSHSY and SAAADI. Trimming left V 6 bases short and J 0 bases short, with 15 bases between.

This rearrangement joins TRBV7-9 to TRBJ2-5; possible D gene TRBD2, 6 bases. V gave up 0 bases and J gave up 0 bases, with 17 bases separating them. There are 18 residues in the CDR3. The germline V gene has CDR1 SEHNR and CDR2 FQNEAQ (reference sequence). In DNA form, the CDR3 reads TGTGCCAGCAGCTTAGCTAATAGCGGCGGCGGGTACCAAGAGACCCAGTACTTC. This translates into CASSLANSGGGYQETQYF.

This chain uses TRBV27 with TRBJ2-7; D possibly corresponds to TRBD1 (6 bases). Germline V gene data show CDR1 as MNHEY and CDR2 as SMNVEV (reference sequence). The CDR3 runs 16 residues. The ends were cut back, 4 bases at V and 0 bases at J, with 16 bases in the middle. The CDR3 sequence: CASSSHGQLSSYEQYF. The CDR3 DNA is TGTGCCAGCAGTTCGCACGGACAGTTAAGCTCCTACGAGCAGTACTTC.

The chain recombines TRBV19 with TRBJ2-7; D gene ambiguous. Deletions cut 5 bases from V and 6 bases from J, with 17 bases between. The CDR3 totals 14 residues. Germline V gene sequence: CDR1 LNHDA, CDR2 SQIVND (reference sequence). Here the CDR3 DNA reads TGTGCCAGTAGTGCCTGGTTCCGAAAGGGCGAGCAGTACTTC. Translated: CASSAWFRKGEQYF.

This clonotype was observed a few times. The chain has TRBV6-1 and TRBJ2-7; TRBD1 is a possible D gene (5 bases). Per the germline V gene, CDR1 is MNHNS and CDR2 is SASEGT. V was trimmed by 5 bases and J by 0 bases, leaving 20 bases between them. CDR3 length: 17 residues. CDR3 in amino acids: CASSMAGSFTSSYEQYF. Here the CDR3 DNA reads TGTGCCAGCAGTATGGCAGGGTCATTTACCAGCTCCTACGAGCAGTACTTC.

This clonotype was seen many times. The rearrangement joins TRBV2 to TRBJ1-2; D unresolved. The CDR3 totals 14 residues. Germline CDR1 and CDR2: SNHLY and FYNNEI. Trimming shortened V by 3 bases and J by 0 bases, and 8 bases separated the two germline ends. The CDR3 DNA is TGTGCCAGCAGTGACGTCGAGTCTAACTATGGCTACACCTTC. Protein sequence: CASSDVESNYGYTF.

This clonotype was detected ten times or more. The CDR3 spells CASSPGQTPYEQYF. The CDR3 DNA reads as TGTGCCAGCAGTCCCGGACAGACCCCCTACGAGCAGTACTTC. V is TRBV12-3 or TRBV12-4 and J is TRBJ2-7, with a possible D match to TRBD1 (6 bases). Trimming cost V 5 bases and J 2 bases, with 13 bases left between them. The CDR3 consists of 14 residues.

This clonotype was seen a handful of times. The chain links TRBV12-3 or TRBV12-4 to TRBJ2-2; 7 bases map to TRBD1. Losses at the gene ends were 3 bases for V and 10 bases for J; bases not matched to a gene: 17. CDR3 length: 17 residues. The CDR3 spells CASSFLPGQRSLVELFF. The CDR3 coding sequence is TGTGCCAGCAGTTTCCTCCCGGGACAGCGATCCTTAGTGGAGCTGTTTTTT.

This clonotype was counted between two and nine times. In nucleotides, the CDR3 is TGTGCCAGCAGCCAATCGACTAGCGGGAGGTTCGAGCAGTACTTC. Amino acids: CASSQSTSGRFEQYF. J is TRBJ2-7 and V is TRBV6-1, with TRBD2 matching over 13 bases. V shed 6 bases, J shed 6 bases, and the junction held 8 bases outside the gene matches. Germline CDR1 is MNHNS and CDR2 is SASEGT. The CDR3 consists of 15 residues.

In this sample, this clonotype turned up many times. This chain links TRBV11-2 with TRBJ1-5, with D unresolved. V lost 5 bases and J lost 4, with 15 bases in between. CDR3 length: 15 amino acids. Germline V gene data show CDR1 as SGHAT and CDR2 as FQNNGV. The CDR3 DNA reads as TGTGCCAGCAGCCTCCTAGTTACGGCGAATCAGCCCCAGCATTTT. As protein: CASSLLVTANQPQHF.

The J gene is TRBJ1-1, the V gene TRBV29-1, with D possibly being TRBD1 (5 bases). CDR1 and CDR2 from the germline V gene are SQVTM and ANQGSEA. The CDR3 is 12 amino acids. The V end lost 7 bases, the J end lost 4 bases, and 13 bases lay between the germline ends. In DNA, the CDR3 is TGCAGCGGGGGGAGGGAGGGCACTGAAGCTTTCTTT. Translation: CSGGREGTEAFF.

In its sample, this clonotype was seen a few times. A far larger clone differs by one base, so this is likely a read error. It is likely a read error, because the conserved phenylalanine at the end of the CDR3 is missing. The chain recombines TRBV6-4 with TRBJ1-1; 10 bases line up with TRBD1. After removal of 6 bases from V and 8 bases from J, the junction contained 12 bases not matched to a gene. CDR1 and CDR2 (germline): MRHNA, SNTAGT. The CDR3 runs 15 residues. CDR3 loop: CASSLSPGTGEEAFS. CDR3 bases: TGTGCCAGCAGCCTATCTCCCGGGACAGGGGAAGAAGCTTTCTCT.

V usage is TRBV27 and J usage is TRBJ2-1; a weak D match, TRBD2 (6 bases). Germline V gene data show CDR1 as MNHEY and CDR2 as SMNVEV (reference sequence). The CDR3 contains 14 residues. Trimming cost V 0 bases and J 3 bases, with 6 bases left between them. As DNA, the CDR3 is TGTGCCAGCAGTTTATCGGGACTCTACAATGAGCAGTTCTTC. It translates to CASSLSGLYNEQFF.

This clonotype came up many times. This chain joins TRBV6-5 and TRBJ1-2, with D hard to call. Looked up from germline, CDR1 is MNHEY and CDR2 is SVGAGI. The CDR3 covers 15 residues. The V and J ends lost 0 bases and 1 base respectively, with 9 bases between them. CDR3 nucleotides: TGTGCCAGCAGTTACTCGAGTCTGGGTAACTATGGCTACACCTTC. Translating it yields CASSYSSLGNYGYTF.

At least ten counts were recorded for this clonotype. The gene calls are TRBV6-2 or TRBV6-3 and TRBJ2-7, with D possibly being TRBD2 (5 bases). Looked up from germline, CDR1 is MNHEY and CDR2 is SVGEGT. The CDR3 is 15 amino acids. The V end was cut by 5 bases, the J end by 4 bases, with 18 bases between. The CDR3 spells CASSPRPGERYEQYF. DNA of the CDR3: TGTGCCAGCAGTCCCCGACCAGGCGAGCGGTACGAGCAGTACTTC.

In its sample, this clonotype was seen a few times. The CDR3: CASSFMSRDTQYF. CDR3 nucleotide sequence: TGTGCCAGCAGTTTCATGTCTAGGGATACGCAGTATTTT. The chain joins TRBV27 to TRBJ2-3; no firm D call. V lost 3 bases and J 6 bases, leaving 10 bases between the germline ends. The CDR3 length is 13 residues. Germline V lookup: CDR1 MNHEY, CDR2 SMNVEV (reference sequence).

The V gene is TRBV20-1, the J gene TRBJ2-2; 10 nucleotides agree with TRBD2. Germline V gives CDR1 DFQATT, CDR2 SNEGSKA (reference sequence). Trimming at V came to 5 bases and at J to 5 bases, leaving 5 bases not matched to a gene. The CDR3 has 14 residues. CDR3 region: CSAEREGLTGELFF. CDR3 coding DNA: TGCAGTGCTGAGCGGGAGGGCCTGACCGGGGAGCTGTTTTTT.

This clonotype was detected many times. The chain combines TRBV7-2 with TRBJ2-7; TRBD1 or TRBD2 may be the D gene (5 bases each). The length of the CDR3 is 15 residues. V lost 2 bases to trimming and J lost 1 base, with 12 bases between them. Looked up from germline, CDR1 is SGHTA and CDR2 is FQGNSA. The CDR3 DNA follows: TGTGCCAGCAGCTTACGAGGGACCCCATCCTACGAGCAGTACTTC. It translates to CASSLRGTPSYEQYF.

This clonotype has ten or more counts. V usage is TRBV7-9 and J usage is TRBJ1-2; 7 nucleotides line up with TRBD1. Losses at the gene ends were 4 bases for V and 6 bases for J; bases not matched to a gene: 11. CDR1 is SEHNR and CDR2 is FQNEAQ in the germline V gene (reference sequence). The CDR3 contains 15 residues. CDR3 protein: CASSSGTGQSNGYTF. The DNA for the CDR3 is TGTGCCAGCAGCTCCGGTACGGGACAGTCTAATGGCTACACCTTC.